This T cell receptor (beta chain) was sequenced in a study of shared clonotypes between healthy human individuals. Study-level information: Aged 18 to 49, the donors were a couple of women and three men.

Generated by immunoSEQ multiplex PCR, the TCRdb table keeps only in-frame clones and is missing some. The data hold 700,000 or so clones, with about two thirds observed a single time. For this clone: Its specificity is not known.

Study results and caveats: The sharing of 4.5% to 6.5% of naive CD4 clonotypes was seen across a handful of donors. Rarefaction exposed incomplete sorted-subset sequencing despite large depth.

The CDR3 length is 13 residues. Germline CDR1 KGHSH, CDR2 LQKENI. V dropped 2 bases and J dropped 4 bases, with 8 bases sitting between them. Adults of Caucasian background living in Nashville, Tennessee made up all donors. This chain links TRBV18 with TRBJ1-2, with D hard to call. The origin of this receptor is a woman aged 25 to 39 in good health. Material: memory CD4+ T cells sorted from blood. The subset here: CD45RA-negative fraction. This chain's CDR3 is CASSPEGRYGYTF. The CDR3, as DNA: TGTGCCAGCTCACCAGAAGGACGCTATGGCTACACCTTC. The whole variable domain, filled in from reference TRBV18 and TRBJ1-2, reads NAGVMQNPRHLVRRRGQEARLRCSPMKGHSHVYWYRQLPEEGLKFMVYLQKENIIDESGMPKERFSAEFPKEGPSILRIQQVVRGDSAAYFCASSPEGRYGYTFGSGTRLTVV.